The clone carrying this T cell receptor (beta chain) has a single count. This entry comes from a study of patients and donors after allogeneic stem cell transplantation. The V end lost 6 bases, the J end lost 1 base, and 7 bases lay between the germline ends. Looked up from germline, CDR1 is MNHEY and CDR2 is SVGEGT. CDR3 length: 14 residues. From the RT-PCR reads, TCRdb called clonotypes with MiXCR, one entry per CDR3 protein. Among fewer than 250,000 distinct CDR3 sequences, about 14% were seen once, and the ten largest hold more than 9%. This sequence originates from a human donor who was either an allogeneic HSCT recipient or a stem cell or donor lymphocyte infusion donor (not recorded which). It is not recorded whose cells these are; they may come from a transplant donor. Sequenced material: blood, either unsorted or a sorted T cell fraction (not recorded which). The gene calls are TRBV6-2 or TRBV6-3 and TRBJ2-6; D not resolved. CDR3 sequence (DNA): TGTGCCAGCAGACACCCGTCTGGGGCCAACGTCCTGACTTTC. This sequence encodes CASRHPSGANVLTF.